The T cell receptor (beta chain) under discussion was sequenced for a study of cytomegalovirus exposure and HLA in healthy donors. Study conclusions and caveats: For most subjects, TCR beta sequences were reported to predict HLA-A and HLA-B alleles with accuracy. With later analysis, a missense DCLRE1C variant became linked to TCR beta V- and J-gene trimming.

The PCR used 60 Vbeta and 13 Jbeta primers. Some clones are missing from TCRdb's copy, which holds only in-frame ones; the method was immunoSEQ multiplex PCR. Of 110,000 to 150,000 clones in the sample, around 77% were seen once. In the case of this clone: Antigen specificity is unknown.

Specimen: PBMCs. The receptor was isolated from a man aged 30 to 39 in good health and CMV-seronegative.

The CDR3 region is CASRLTGGDSPLHF. CDR3 bases: TGTGCCAGCAGACTTACAGGGGGAGATTCACCCCTCCACTTT. The V call is TRBV6-1, the J call TRBJ1-6; the match to TRBD1 covers 8 bases. Per germline, CDR1 MNHNS and CDR2 SASEGT. Trimming at V came to 6 bases and at J to 8 bases, leaving 6 bases not matched to a gene. The CDR3 sequence is 14 residues long.